The present T cell receptor beta chain was sequenced within a study of blood T cells in healthy people across ages. Study results and caveats: In older individuals, TCR beta diversity per million T cells was lower, falling roughly linearly with age. Fewer expanded clones and more diversity marked long-lived versus aged donors.

Each sample yielded at least 6 million isolated PBMCs. V dropped 2 bases and J dropped 4 bases, with 19 bases sitting between them. Germline assignment: CDR1 ENHRY and CDR2 SYGVKD. The CDR3 spans 17 residues. Concerning this clonotype: Antigen specificity is unknown.

Alongside a J-beta primer mix, a sample-barcoded 5' primer served in a second PCR lasting roughly 6 to 11 cycles. A single record per CDR3 protein comes from TCRdb applying MiXCR to the 5' RACE reads. Seen here are approximately 780,000 distinct CDR3 sequences, around 24% observed once, and the top ten hold roughly 3.1%. These data were likewise used in another study, on T cells of mothers and their children. From that report: In each mother, TCR beta CDR3 reads exceeded 9 million; in each child, they numbered around 3 million.

The genes are TRBV10-3 and TRBJ2-3; possibly TRBD1 or TRBD2 for D (6 bases each). The sequenced sample was blood. The receptor was derived from a boy aged 10-17 years in good health. The CDR3 spells CAISETYRGPSSDTQYF. The CDR3 DNA sequence: TGTGCCATCAGTGAGACTTATCGGGGGCCTTCTTCAGATACGCAGTATTTT.